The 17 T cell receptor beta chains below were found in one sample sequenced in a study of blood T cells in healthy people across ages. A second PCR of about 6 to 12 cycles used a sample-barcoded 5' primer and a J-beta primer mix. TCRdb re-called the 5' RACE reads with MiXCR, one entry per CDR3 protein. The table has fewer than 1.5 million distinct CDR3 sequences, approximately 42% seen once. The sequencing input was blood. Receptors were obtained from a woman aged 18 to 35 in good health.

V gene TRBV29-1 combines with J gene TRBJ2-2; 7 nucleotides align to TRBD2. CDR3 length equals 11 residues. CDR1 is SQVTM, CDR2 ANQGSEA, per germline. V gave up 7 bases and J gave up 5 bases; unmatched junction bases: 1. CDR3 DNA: TGCAGCGGGGAGGGAACCGGGGAGCTGTTTTTT. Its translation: CSGEGTGELFF.

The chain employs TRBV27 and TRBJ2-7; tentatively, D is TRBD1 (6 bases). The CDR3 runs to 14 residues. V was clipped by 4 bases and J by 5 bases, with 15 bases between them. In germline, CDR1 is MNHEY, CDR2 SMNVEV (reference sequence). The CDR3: CASSSVGADDEQYF. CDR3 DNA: TGTGCCAGCAGTTCGGTGGGGGCTGATGACGAGCAGTACTTC.

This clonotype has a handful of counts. CDR3: CASSQVPGGPREQYF. The CDR3 nucleotides read TGCGCCAGCAGCCAAGTGCCGGGAGGGCCTAGGGAGCAGTACTTC. The chain joins TRBV4-1 to TRBJ2-7; 8 bases fit TRBD2. The CDR3 totals 15 residues. After removal of 1 base from V and 7 bases from J, the junction contained 9 bases not matched to a gene. Germline CDR1 reads MGHRA; CDR2 reads YSYEKL.

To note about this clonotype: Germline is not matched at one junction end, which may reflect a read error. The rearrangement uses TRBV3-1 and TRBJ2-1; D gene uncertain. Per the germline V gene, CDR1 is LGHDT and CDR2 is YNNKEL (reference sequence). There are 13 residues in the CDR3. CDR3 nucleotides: TGTGCCAGCAGCCCACTCGTCGGCAATGAGCGGTTCTTC. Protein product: CASSPLVGNERFF.

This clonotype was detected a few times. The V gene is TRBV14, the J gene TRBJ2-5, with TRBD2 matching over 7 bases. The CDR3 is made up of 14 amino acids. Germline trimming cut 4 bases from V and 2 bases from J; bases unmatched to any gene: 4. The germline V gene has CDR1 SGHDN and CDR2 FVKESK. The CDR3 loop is CASSPQRGQETQYF. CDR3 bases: TGTGCCAGCAGCCCCCAGCGGGGACAAGAGACCCAGTACTTC.

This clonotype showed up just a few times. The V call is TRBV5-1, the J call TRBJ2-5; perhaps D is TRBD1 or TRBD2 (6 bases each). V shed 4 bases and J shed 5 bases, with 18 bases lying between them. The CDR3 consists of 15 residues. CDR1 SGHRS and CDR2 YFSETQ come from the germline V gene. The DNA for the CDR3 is TGCGCCAGCAGCCGGGAAGGGGGGTCTTTGGAGACCCAGTACTTC. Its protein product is CASSREGGSLETQYF.

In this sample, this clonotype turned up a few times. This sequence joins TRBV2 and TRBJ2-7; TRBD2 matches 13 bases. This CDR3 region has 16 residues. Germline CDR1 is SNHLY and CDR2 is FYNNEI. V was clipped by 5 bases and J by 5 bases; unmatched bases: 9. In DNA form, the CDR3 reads TGTGCCAGCAGTATCACTAGCGGGAGGGCCGGGAACGAGCAGTACTTC. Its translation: CASSITSGRAGNEQYF.

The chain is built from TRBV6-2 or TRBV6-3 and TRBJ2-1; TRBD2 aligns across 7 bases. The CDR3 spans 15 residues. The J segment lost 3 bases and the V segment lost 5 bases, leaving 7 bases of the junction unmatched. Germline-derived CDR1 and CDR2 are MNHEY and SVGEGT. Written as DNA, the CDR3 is TGTGCCAGCAGTATGGGGGGGACCCTCTACAATGAGCAGTTCTTC. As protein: CASSMGGTLYNEQFF.

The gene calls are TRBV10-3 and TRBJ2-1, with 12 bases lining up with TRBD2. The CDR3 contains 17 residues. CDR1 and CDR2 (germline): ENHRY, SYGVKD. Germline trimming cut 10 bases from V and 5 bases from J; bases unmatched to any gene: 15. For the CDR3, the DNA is TGTGCCACCGTTCCCCGACTAGCGGGAGATTTTAACAATGAGCAGTTCTTC. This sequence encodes CATVPRLAGDFNNEQFF.

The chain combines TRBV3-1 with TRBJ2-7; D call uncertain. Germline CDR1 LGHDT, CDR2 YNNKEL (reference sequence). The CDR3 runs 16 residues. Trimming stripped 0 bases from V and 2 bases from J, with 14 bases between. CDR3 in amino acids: CASSQEHLSSPYEQYF. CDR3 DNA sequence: TGTGCCAGCAGCCAAGAACATCTATCTAGTCCCTACGAGCAGTACTTC.

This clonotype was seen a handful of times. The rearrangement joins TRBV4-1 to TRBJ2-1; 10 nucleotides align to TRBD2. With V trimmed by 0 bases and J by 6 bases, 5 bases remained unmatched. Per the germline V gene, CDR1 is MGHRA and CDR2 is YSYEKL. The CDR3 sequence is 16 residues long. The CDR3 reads CASSQELAGVFNEQFF. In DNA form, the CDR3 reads TGCGCCAGCAGCCAAGAGCTAGCGGGGGTATTCAATGAGCAGTTCTTC.

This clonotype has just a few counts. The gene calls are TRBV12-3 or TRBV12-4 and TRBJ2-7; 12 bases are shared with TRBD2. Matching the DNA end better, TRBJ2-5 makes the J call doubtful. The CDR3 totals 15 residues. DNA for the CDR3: TGTGCCAGCAGTCAGACTAGCGGGAGTCAGGAGACCCAGTACTTC. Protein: CASSQTSGSQETQYF.

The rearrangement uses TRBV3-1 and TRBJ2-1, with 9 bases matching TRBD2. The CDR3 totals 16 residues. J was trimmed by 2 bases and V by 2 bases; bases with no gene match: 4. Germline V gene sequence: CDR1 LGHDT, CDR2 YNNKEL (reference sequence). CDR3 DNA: TGTGCCAGCAGCCAACTCGGACTAGCGCCCTACAATGAGCAGTTCTTC. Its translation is CASSQLGLAPYNEQFF.

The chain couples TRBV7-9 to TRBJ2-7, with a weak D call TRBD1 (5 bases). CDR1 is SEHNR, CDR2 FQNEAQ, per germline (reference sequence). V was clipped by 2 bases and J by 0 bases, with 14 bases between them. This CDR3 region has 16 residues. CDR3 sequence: CASSLWTTELSYEQYF. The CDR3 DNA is TGTGCCAGCAGCTTATGGACGACAGAGCTCTCCTACGAGCAGTACTTC.

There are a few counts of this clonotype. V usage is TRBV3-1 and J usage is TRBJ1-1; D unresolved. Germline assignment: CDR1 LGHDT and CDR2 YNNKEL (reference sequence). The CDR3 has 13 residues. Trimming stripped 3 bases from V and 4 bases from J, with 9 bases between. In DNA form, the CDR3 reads TGTGCCAGCAGCCAGTCCGGGCCCACTGAAGCTTTCTTT. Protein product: CASSQSGPTEAFF.

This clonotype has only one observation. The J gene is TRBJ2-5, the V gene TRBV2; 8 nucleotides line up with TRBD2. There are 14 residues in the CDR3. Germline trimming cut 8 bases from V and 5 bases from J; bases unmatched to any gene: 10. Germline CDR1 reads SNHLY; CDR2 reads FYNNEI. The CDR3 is CASRGGLEKETQYF. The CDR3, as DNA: TGTGCCAGCCGAGGGGGACTAGAGAAGGAGACCCAGTACTTC.

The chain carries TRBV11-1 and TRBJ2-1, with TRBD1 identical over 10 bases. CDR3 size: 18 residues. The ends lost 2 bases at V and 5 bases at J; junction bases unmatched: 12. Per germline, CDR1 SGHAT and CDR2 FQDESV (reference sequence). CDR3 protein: CASSLPRGQGIRDNEQFF. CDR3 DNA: TGTGCCAGCAGCTTACCCAGGGGACAGGGGATAAGGGACAATGAGCAGTTCTTC. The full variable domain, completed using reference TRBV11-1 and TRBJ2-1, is EAEVAQSPRYKITEKSQAVAFWCDPISGHATLYWYRQILGQGPELLVQFQDESVVDDSQLPKDRFSAERLKGVDSTLKIQPAELGDSAMYLCASSLPRGQGIRDNEQFFGPGTRLTVL.